Presented here are 28 T cell receptor beta chains from one specimen sequenced in a study of blood T cell repertoires in COVID-19. Assay used: immunoSEQ multiplex PCR; TCRdb lists only in-frame clones, some missing. Counted here are tens of thousands of clones, over 80% occurring once; the ten biggest clones make up under 50%. The specimen was peripheral blood. Receptors were obtained from a human donor in a cohort sampled during active COVID-19.

This clone was seen only once. The chain links TRBV4-3 to TRBJ2-3; D remains unclear. CDR1 is LGHNA and CDR2 is YSLEER in the germline V gene. V lost 1 base and J lost 4, with 9 bases in between. The CDR3 loop spans 14 amino acids. CDR3 coding DNA: TGCGCCAGCAGCCAAGTAGTCTGGTCAGATACGCAGTATTTT. This codes for CASSQVVWSDTQYF.

This clone has more than one count but fewer than ten. This chain joins TRBV11-3 and TRBJ2-1; 14 nucleotides agree with TRBD2. Trimming at V came to 0 bases and at J to 7 bases, leaving 8 bases not matched to a gene. CDR1 SGHNT and CDR2 YENEEA come from the germline V gene. The CDR3 extends over 18 amino acids. In DNA, the CDR3 is TGTGCCAGCAGCTTAGAAGGGGGACTAGCGGGGGCCGTTAATGAGCAGTTCTTC. This codes for CASSLEGGLAGAVNEQFF.

The chain is built from TRBV2 and TRBJ1-3, with D tentatively TRBD1 (5 bases). The germline V gene has CDR1 SNHLY and CDR2 FYNNEI. Trimming stripped 10 bases from V and 0 bases from J, with 10 bases between. The CDR3 totals 13 residues. The CDR3 protein is CATRQPSGNTIYF. The DNA for the CDR3 is TGTGCCACCCGACAGCCCTCTGGAAACACCATATATTTT.

The chain combines TRBV10-3 with TRBJ2-7; TRBD2 aligns across 8 bases. Trimming cost V 6 bases and J 2 bases; bases outside gene matches: 12. CDR1 and CDR2 (germline): ENHRY, SYGVKD. The CDR3 has 16 amino acids. CDR3 sequence: CAISGPRTAGAYEQYF. CDR3 DNA: TGTGCCATCAGCGGCCCAAGGACAGCGGGAGCCTACGAGCAGTACTTC.

The V call is TRBV6-2 or TRBV6-3, the J call TRBJ2-7, with 10 bases aligning to TRBD1. From germline, CDR1 is MNHEY and CDR2 SVGEGT. The ends lost 3 bases at V and 5 bases at J; junction bases unmatched: 7. The CDR3 is made up of 15 amino acids. As DNA, the CDR3 is TGTGCCAGCAGTTATACCGGGACAGGGGATCACGAGCAGTACTTC. Protein: CASSYTGTGDHEQYF.

The chain uses TRBV3-1 (or the pseudogene TRBV3-2) and TRBJ2-1; 10 bases map to TRBD1. The CDR3 has 16 amino acids. CDR1 and CDR2 from the germline V gene are LGHDT and YNNKEL (reference sequence). Trimming took 4 bases from V and 0 from J; bases not matched to a gene: 3. CDR3 in amino acids: CASSPWTGGSYNEQFF. The CDR3 region has the DNA TGTGCCAGCAGCCCCTGGACAGGGGGCTCCTACAATGAGCAGTTCTTC.

This clone was observed a few times. The rearrangement joins TRBV6-5 to TRBJ1-5; 7 nucleotides match TRBD1. There are 14 residues in the CDR3. The germline V gene has CDR1 MNHEY and CDR2 SVGAGI. V shed 5 bases, J shed 7 bases, and the junction held 8 bases outside the gene matches. In DNA form, the CDR3 reads TGTGCCAGCAGTCCCCAGACAGGGCTCCAGCCCCAGCATTTT. It codes for CASSPQTGLQPQHF.

The chain has TRBV25-1 and TRBJ1-2, with 8 bases that match TRBD1. The germline V gene encodes CDR1 MGHDK and CDR2 SYGVNS. CDR3 length equals 12 residues. The V and J ends lost 8 bases and 6 bases, in that order; junction bases with no gene match: 5. This CDR3 reads CASFETGDGYTF. For the CDR3, the DNA is TGTGCCAGCTTTGAGACAGGGGATGGCTACACCTTC.

This chain uses TRBV4-1 with TRBJ1-2, with D perhaps matching TRBD1 (5 bases). Trimming pared 7 bases from V and 2 bases from J, leaving 11 bases between. Germline CDR1 reads MGHRA; CDR2 reads YSYEKL. The CDR3 is 13 amino acids. The CDR3 reads CASTGLQNYGYTF. In nucleotides, the CDR3 is TGCGCCAGCACGGGACTCCAGAACTATGGCTACACCTTC.

The J gene is TRBJ2-1, the V gene TRBV2, with 7 bases that match TRBD2. The germline V gene encodes CDR1 SNHLY and CDR2 FYNNEI. This CDR3 is built from 15 residues. V shed 3 bases, J shed 7 bases, and the junction held 9 bases outside the gene matches. The DNA for the CDR3 is TGTGCCAGCAGTGAGAAACTAGCGATGGGTAATGAGCAGTTCTTC. Residues: CASSEKLAMGNEQFF.

This clone was seen a handful of times. The gene calls are TRBV7-2 and TRBJ2-2, with D perhaps matching TRBD1 (6 bases). Trimming removed 2 bases from V and 4 bases from J, with 11 bases in between. Germline values: CDR1 SGHTA, CDR2 FQGNSA. CDR3 length equals 15 residues. Here the CDR3 DNA reads TGTGCCAGCAGCTTATCTGGACAGCGCACCGGGGAGCTGTTTTTT. This sequence encodes CASSLSGQRTGELFF.

The J gene is TRBJ2-7, the V gene TRBV6-6, with D possibly matching TRBD1 (6 bases). Trimming cost V 8 bases and J 1 base, with 12 bases left between them. The CDR3 loop spans 13 amino acids. Germline CDR1 is MNHNY and CDR2 is SVGAGI (reference sequence). The CDR3 sequence is CASSRGTSYEQYF. CDR3 sequence (DNA): TGTGCCAGCTCGAGGGGGACGTCCTACGAGCAGTACTTC.

This chain uses TRBV2 with TRBJ2-3; 10 nucleotides align to TRBD1. V was pared by 6 bases and J by 4 bases, with 1 base of the junction left unmatched. There are 13 residues in the CDR3. Per the germline V gene, CDR1 is SNHLY and CDR2 is FYNNEI. CDR3 loop: CASRGTGADTQYF. The CDR3, as DNA: TGTGCCAGCAGAGGGACAGGGGCAGATACGCAGTATTTT.

This chain links TRBV5-1 with TRBJ2-1; 9 bases agree with TRBD2. Germline loops: CDR1 SGHRS, CDR2 YFSETQ. This CDR3 region has 15 residues. V was pared by 0 bases and J by 6 bases, with 4 bases of the junction left unmatched. The CDR3 loop reads CASSLGLAEFNEQFF. In DNA, the CDR3 is TGCGCCAGCAGCTTGGGACTAGCGGAATTCAATGAGCAGTTCTTC.

This clone has ten or more counts. The chain carries TRBV5-5 and TRBJ1-1; TRBD1 might be the D (6 bases). V gave up 6 bases and J gave up 11 bases, with 14 bases separating them. The CDR3 runs to 11 residues. Looked up from germline, CDR1 is SGHKS and CDR2 is YYEKEE (reference sequence). This CDR3 reads CASTVGADAFF. The CDR3 DNA follows: TGTGCCAGCACAGTGGGGGCAGACGCTTTCTTT.

The J gene is TRBJ2-2, the V gene TRBV3-1 (or the pseudogene TRBV3-2); TRBD2 agrees at 9 bases. The germline V gene has CDR1 LGHDT and CDR2 YNNKEL (reference sequence). The CDR3 totals 17 residues. The trim removed 1 base at V and 2 bases at J, leaving 5 bases unmatched. CDR3 residues: CASSQASLAGNTGELFF. The CDR3 DNA follows: TGTGCCAGCAGCCAAGCAAGTCTAGCGGGAAACACCGGGGAGCTGTTTTTT.

The rearrangement joins TRBV5-1 to TRBJ1-2, with 10 bases matching TRBD1. J lost 5 bases, V lost 5 bases, and 12 bases had no gene match. Germline loops: CDR1 SGHRS, CDR2 YFSETQ. The CDR3 runs to 16 residues. CDR3 in DNA: TGCGCCAGCAGACTCAGGACAGGGGGGAATGAGTATGGCTACACCTTC. It translates to CASRLRTGGNEYGYTF.

This clone was seen a single time. The chain links TRBV11-2 to TRBJ1-2, with D perhaps matching TRBD1 (6 bases). This CDR3 region has 17 residues. Trimming stripped 2 bases from V and 2 bases from J, with 18 bases between. Germline V lookup: CDR1 SGHAT, CDR2 FQNNGV. Here the CDR3 reads CASSLLVGQTTNYGYTF. The CDR3 DNA sequence: TGTGCCAGCAGCTTACTTGTTGGACAGACTACCAACTATGGCTACACCTTC.

The rearrangement joins TRBV2 to TRBJ1-2; 9 nucleotides agree with TRBD1. Trimming took 6 bases from V and 2 from J; bases not matched to a gene: 1. CDR1 is SNHLY, CDR2 FYNNEI, per germline. This CDR3 is 13 amino acids long. CDR3 protein: CASRDRGNYGYTF. The CDR3 DNA sequence: TGTGCCAGCAGGGACAGGGGCAACTATGGCTACACCTTC.

The chain combines TRBV18 with TRBJ1-1; D may be TRBD1 (6 bases). The CDR3 sequence is 14 residues long. Germline-derived CDR1 and CDR2 are KGHSH and LQKENI. V lost 4 bases, J lost 4 bases, and 13 bases lay in between. The CDR3 DNA sequence: TGTGCCAGCTCACAACAGGGTGGCGGCACTGAAGCTTTCTTT. It yields the protein CASSQQGGGTEAFF. The full variable domain, its missing parts supplied by reference TRBV18 and TRBJ1-1, is NAGVMQNPRHLVRRRGQEARLRCSPMKGHSHVYWYRQLPEEGLKFMVYLQKENIIDESGMPKERFSAEFPKEGPSILRIQQVVRGDSAAYFCASSQQGGGTEAFFGQGTRLTVV.

The chain carries TRBV2 and TRBJ2-4, with D perhaps TRBD1 (6 bases). The CDR3 extends over 14 amino acids. Germline assignment: CDR1 SNHLY and CDR2 FYNNEI. Deletions cut 4 bases from V and 3 bases from J, with 10 bases between. The CDR3 here is CASSGTALKNIQYF. The CDR3 DNA reads TGTGCCAGCAGTGGGACAGCTCTCAAAAACATTCAGTACTTC. The full variable domain, in which reference TRBV2 and TRBJ2-4 provide the parts outside the CDR3, is EPEVTQTPSHQVTQMGQEVILRCVPISNHLYFYWYRQILGQKVEFLVSFYNNEISEKSEIFDDQFSVERPDGSNFTLKIRSTKLEDSAMYFCASSGTALKNIQYFGAGTRLSVL.

This sequence joins TRBV6-2 or TRBV6-3 and TRBJ2-7; D not certain. This CDR3 comprises 12 residues. CDR1 is MNHEY, CDR2 SVGEGT, per germline. The V and J ends lost 6 bases and 2 bases respectively, with 8 bases between them. The CDR3 protein is CASSESTYEQYF. The CDR3 nucleotides read TGTGCCAGCAGCGAAAGCACCTACGAGCAGTACTTC.

The CDR3 loop is CASSESWVVTQGTF. The DNA of the CDR3 is TGTGCCAGCAGTGAATCCTGGGTAGTGACCCAGGGCACCTTC. The chain links TRBV6-1 to TRBJ1-2; D is possibly TRBD1 (5 bases). CDR3 length: 14 residues. The V gene's germline CDR1 is MNHNS and CDR2 SASEGT. Trimming stripped 2 bases from V and 13 bases from J, with 20 bases between.

The chain links TRBV5-6 to TRBJ1-5; tentative D call: TRBD1 (6 bases). Trimming removed 0 bases at V and 6 bases at J, with 10 bases between. This CDR3 has 14 residues. Germline V gene data show CDR1 as SGHDT and CDR2 as YYEEEE. The CDR3 DNA sequence: TGTGCCAGCAGCTTGGGACAGGCGGCTCAGCCCCAGCATTTT. This gives the protein CASSLGQAAQPQHF.

The V gene is TRBV7-2, the J gene TRBJ2-7, with a possible D match to TRBD1 (5 bases). Germline lookup yields CDR1 SGHTA and CDR2 FQGNSA. The length of the CDR3 is 15 residues. Trimming took off 5 bases at V and 5 bases at J, with 19 bases between the two ends. The CDR3 nucleotides read TGTGCCAGCAGCCCGCAAGGGGCAGGGTCGGACGAGCAGTACTTC. Protein sequence: CASSPQGAGSDEQYF.

The chain combines TRBV7-9 with TRBJ1-3, with 8 bases lining up with TRBD1. This CDR3 has 16 residues. CDR1 and CDR2 from the germline V gene are SEHNR and FQNEAQ (reference sequence). The junction had 7 bases not matched to a gene; V was cut back by 1 base and J by 5 bases. CDR3 residues: CASSLGVDRGRNTIYF. CDR3 nucleotides: TGTGCCAGCAGCTTAGGAGTTGACAGGGGAAGAAACACCATATATTTT.

This rearrangement joins TRBV19 to TRBJ1-6; no reliable D call. The CDR3 runs to 14 residues. Germline V gene data show CDR1 as LNHDA and CDR2 as SQIVND (reference sequence). The V and J ends lost 3 bases and 9 bases respectively, with 12 bases between them. CDR3 sequence: CASSIAGVSSPLHF. The DNA for the CDR3 is TGTGCCAGTAGTATCGCCGGGGTATCTTCACCCCTCCACTTT.

The rearrangement uses TRBV27 and TRBJ1-1; possible D gene TRBD1, 5 bases. The ends were cut back, 4 bases at V and 6 bases at J, with 18 bases in the middle. This CDR3 contains 15 residues. Per germline, CDR1 MNHEY and CDR2 SMNVEV (reference sequence). The CDR3 spells CASSSYFQGQPEAFF. The CDR3 bases are TGTGCCAGCAGTTCCTACTTCCAGGGTCAGCCTGAAGCTTTCTTT.